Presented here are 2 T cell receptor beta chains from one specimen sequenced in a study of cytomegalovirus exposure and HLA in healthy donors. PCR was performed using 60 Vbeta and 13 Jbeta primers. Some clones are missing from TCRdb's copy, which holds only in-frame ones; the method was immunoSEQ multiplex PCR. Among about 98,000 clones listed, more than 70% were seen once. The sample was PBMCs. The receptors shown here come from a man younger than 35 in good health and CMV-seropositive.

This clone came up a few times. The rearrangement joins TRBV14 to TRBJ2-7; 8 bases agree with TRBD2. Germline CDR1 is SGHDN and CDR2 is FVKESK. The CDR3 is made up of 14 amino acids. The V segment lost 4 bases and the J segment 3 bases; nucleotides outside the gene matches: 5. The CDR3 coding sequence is TGTGCCAGCAGCCCACCGGGGGGGGACTACGAGCAGTACTTC. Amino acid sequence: CASSPPGGDYEQYF.

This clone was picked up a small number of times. The CDR3 spells CAIGHRGINEQYF. CDR3 nucleotide sequence: TGTGCCATCGGACACAGGGGGATTAACGAGCAGTACTTC. The J gene is TRBJ2-7, the V gene TRBV10-3, with 8 bases that match TRBD1. From germline, CDR1 is ENHRY and CDR2 SYGVKD. V was pared by 8 bases and J by 5 bases, with 8 bases of the junction left unmatched. The CDR3 totals 13 residues.